This is a list of T cell receptor beta chains from one sample in a study of Tregs in tolerant kidney transplant recipients. Data came from immunoSEQ multiplex PCR; TCRdb stores just in-frame clones and leaves some out. The data show 110,000 or so clones, 92% seen once. Source material: CD4+ T cells from blood. These receptors were obtained from a human donor in good health. CDR3s include the opening cysteine and the closing phenylalanine or tryptophan. D genes are given only for firm matches. Clone size, where shown, is once, few, many, or a class for clones that have expanded.

j_call,v_call,clone_size,d_call,cdr3_nt,cdr3_aa
TRBJ1-3,TRBV9,NA,TRBD1,TGTGCCAGCAGCCCAAGGGACAGGGGAGGAATCACCATATATTTT,CASSPRDRGGITIYF
TRBJ2-6,TRBV6-1,NA,NA,TGTGCCAGCAACACGCCCCTCTCTGGGGCCAACGTCCTGACTTTC,CASNTPLSGANVLTF
TRBJ2-2,TRBV5-1,NA,NA,TGCGCCAGCAGCCAACCGCCTCCCGGGGAGCTGTTTTTT,CASSQPPPGELFF
TRBJ2-3,TRBV5-1,once,TRBD2,TGCGCCAGCAGCTTGAGGCCTAGCGGGGGACGCACAGATACGCAGTATTTT,CASSLRPSGGRTDTQYF
TRBJ2-3,TRBV6-6,NA,NA,TGTGCCAGCAGAACTACAGGGATTGGAGCAGATACGCAGTATTTT,CASRTTGIGADTQYF
TRBJ2-2,TRBV4-2,NA,NA,TGTGCCAGCAGCCCGGTCGGGACCGGGGAGCTGTTTTTT,CASSPVGTGELFF
TRBJ2-7,TRBV4-1,NA,NA,TGCGCCAGCAGGGTGGAAGGACGTAGCGAGCAGTACTTC,CASRVEGRSEQYF
TRBJ2-2,TRBV11-2,NA,NA,TGTGCCAGCAGCTTACCTCCCGAGAGGGACACCGGGGAGCTGTTTTTT,CASSLPPERDTGELFF
TRBJ2-1,TRBV10-1,NA,TRBD2,TGCGCCAGCAGTGGTGGCGGGGGGCTAAACAATGAGCAGTTCTTC,CASSGGGGLNNEQFF
TRBJ2-5,TRBV5-1,NA,NA,TGCGCCAGCAGCCGAATTACGGGATACCAAGAGACCCAGTACTTC,CASSRITGYQETQYF
TRBJ1-6,TRBV2,NA,NA,TGTGCCAGCAGGGGACCGAGCTCGGGTAATTCACCCCTCCACTTT,CASRGPSSGNSPLHF
TRBJ1-1,TRBV5-6,NA,TRBD1,TGTGCCAGCAGCTGGGACAGATACACTGAAGCTTTCTTT,CASSWDRYTEAFF
TRBJ2-1,TRBV5-1,NA,NA,TGCGCCAGCAGTGTCGACAATGAGCAGTTCTTC,CASSVDNEQFF
TRBJ2-3,TRBV7-8,NA,NA,TGTGCCAGCAGCTTTGAAGGGTTTAGCACAGATACGCAGTATTTT,CASSFEGFSTDTQYF
TRBJ2-7,TRBV5-1,NA,TRBD2,TGCGCCAGCAGCTTGACTAGCGGGGACCCCTACGAGCAGTACTTC,CASSLTSGDPYEQYF
TRBJ2-2,TRBV27,NA,NA,TGTGCCAGCAGTTTATCGGGAGGGAACACCGGGGAGCTGTTTTTT,CASSLSGGNTGELFF
TRBJ2-2,TRBV18,NA,NA,TGTGCCAGCTCTCAAAGAGGCCCCGGGGAGCTGTTTTTT,CASSQRGPGELFF
TRBJ2-7,TRBV30,NA,NA,TGTGCCTGGAGCCCCCGCACGGGGGGCCGGAACGAGCAGTACTTC,CAWSPRTGGRNEQYF
TRBJ1-3,TRBV5-1,NA,NA,TGCGCCAGCAGCTGGGCTGGGTCCTCTGGAAACACCATATATTTT,CASSWAGSSGNTIYF
TRBJ2-7,TRBV6-5,NA,NA,TGTGCCAGCAGTTACTCGGTAACTAGCTATAGCGAGCAGTACTTC,CASSYSVTSYSEQYF
TRBJ2-1,TRBV2,NA,TRBD1,TGTGCCAGCAGCCTAGGACAGGGGGGCGCGTATGAGCAGTTCTTC,CASSLGQGGAYEQFF
TRBJ1-4,TRBV9,NA,NA,TGTGCCAGCGCTCCTTACGGTCTGGGATCCACTAATGAAAAACTGTTTTTT,CASAPYGLGSTNEKLFF
TRBJ2-4,TRBV6-5,NA,NA,TGTGCCAGCAGGCCGGGTAGGCTAGCCAAAAACATTCAGTACTTC,CASRPGRLAKNIQYF
TRBJ2-2,TRBV15,NA,TRBD1,TGTGCCACCAGCAGAGTGGCAGGGGGAACCGGGGAGCTGTTTTTT,CATSRVAGGTGELFF
TRBJ1-1,TRBV4-1,NA,NA,TGCGCCAGCAGCCCTCTGGCGAACACTGAAGCTTTCTTT,CASSPLANTEAFF
TRBJ2-2,TRBV4-1,NA,NA,TGCGCCAGCGAAGACTGGACGGCGAACACCGGGGAGCTGTTTTTT,CASEDWTANTGELFF
TRBJ1-3,TRBV6-5,NA,TRBD1,TGTGCCAGCAGTTACTCGGGGGACAGGGAGAACACCATATATTTT,CASSYSGDRENTIYF
TRBJ1-5,TRBV30,NA,NA,TGTGCCTGGAGTGGGGTTGCGAATCAGCCCCAGCATTTT,CAWSGVANQPQHF
TRBJ2-2,TRBV30,NA,NA,TGTGCCTGGAGTCCCCTCTGGGGCACCGGGGAGCTGTTTTTT,CAWSPLWGTGELFF
TRBJ1-6,TRBV18,NA,NA,TGTGCCAGCTCCCTCTCCGCCCCAGAGGGTTCACCCCTCCACTTT,CASSLSAPEGSPLHF
TRBJ2-5,TRBV5-6,NA,TRBD2,TGTGCCAGCAGCCCCTACCGACTAGCGGGGACTGGGACCCAGTACTTC,CASSPYRLAGTGTQYF
TRBJ1-4,TRBV7-9,NA,NA,TGTGCCAGCAGCTACCCGGGACACCGTGCAACTAATGAAAAACTGTTTTTT,CASSYPGHRATNEKLFF
TRBJ1-5,TRBV18,NA,TRBD1,TGTGCCAGCTCGAGGACAGGGGATGATTATCAGCCCCAGCATTTT,CASSRTGDDYQPQHF
TRBJ2-7,TRBV11-2,NA,NA,TGTGCCAGCAGCTTAGCGAGGGGCGGGCAGTACTTC,CASSLARGGQYF
TRBJ1-2,TRBV4-1,NA,NA,TGCGCCAGCAGCCAGCCGACCGGGACCGTGGGGGGCTACACCTTC,CASSQPTGTVGGYTF
TRBJ2-3,TRBV7-8,NA,NA,TGTGCCAGCAGCTTGGTAGAACGGGCCGACCTGGGCGGCACAGATACGCAGTATTTT,CASSLVERADLGGTDTQYF
TRBJ2-1,TRBV9,NA,TRBD2,TGTGCCAGCAGCGTTAGCGGGGGCGATTACAATGAGCAGTTCTTC,CASSVSGGDYNEQFF
TRBJ2-1,TRBV27,NA,TRBD2,TGTGCCAGCAGTTTGAGAGGACTAGCGGGAGGCCAGGGTTTCTACAATGAGCAGTTCTTC,CASSLRGLAGGQGFYNEQFF
TRBJ2-7,TRBV5-1,once,NA,TGCGCCAGCAGCCCGAACGCGGGGAGCTCCTACGAGCAGTACTTC,CASSPNAGSSYEQYF
TRBJ1-4,TRBV5-6,NA,TRBD1,TGTGCCAGCAGCTCCCCGGGACAGGGTAGTTTGCTGTTTTTT,CASSSPGQGSLLFF
TRBJ1-2,TRBV2,NA,NA,TGTGCCAGCAGTGAATCTCGGGGGCTAGGCTATGGCTACACCTTC,CASSESRGLGYGYTF
TRBJ2-7,TRBV7-6,NA,NA,TGTGCCAGCAGCTTAGCCGTACATTCCTACGAGCAGTACTTC,CASSLAVHSYEQYF
TRBJ2-5,TRBV5-4,NA,TRBD2,TGTGCCAGCAGCTTGGGACTAGCGGGACCCGGAGAGACCCAGTACTTC,CASSLGLAGPGETQYF
TRBJ2-5,TRBV7-2,once,TRBD1,TGTGCCAGCAGCGGACGGGACAGCCTTAGGGAGACCCAGTACTTC,CASSGRDSLRETQYF
TRBJ1-1,TRBV30,NA,NA,TGTGCCTGGAGTGCCAAACAGATAATGAACACTGAAGCTTTCTTT,CAWSAKQIMNTEAFF
TRBJ1-1,TRBV11-2,NA,NA,TGTGCCAGCAGCTTAGTCCCGGCCTTAAGGGTAAGCGACACTGAAGCTTTCTTT,CASSLVPALRVSDTEAFF